A single sample gave rise to the 29 T cell receptor beta chains below, sequenced in a study of beta chain features in type 1 diabetes. Antigens of these TCRs are unknown. The sequenced template was cDNA made from the entire isolated RNA. TCRdb keeps only in-frame clones here, not all; method: immunoSEQ multiplex PCR. In the table there are about 260,000 clones, 20% of which are singletons. Regarding the study as a whole: Moderate yet significant TCRB CDR3 shortening was seen in Type 1 diabetes patients in all four CD4+ subsets.

Material: naive CD4+ T cells from blood. Source of these receptors: a woman in her thirties or forties with type 1 diabetes.

V usage is TRBV29-1 and J usage is TRBJ1-1; D remains ambiguous. V lost 4 bases, J lost 1 base, and 10 bases lay in between. CDR1 and CDR2 (germline): SQVTM, ANQGSEA. The CDR3 spans 13 residues. The CDR3 region has the DNA TGCAGCGTTGTGGCAGATCCGAACACTGAAGCTTTCTTT. As protein: CSVVADPNTEAFF.

This chain connects TRBV9 to TRBJ2-5, with TRBD2 matching over 9 bases. The CDR3 length is 16 residues. Germline CDR1 reads SGDLS; CDR2 reads YYNGEE. J lost 4 bases, V lost 0 bases, and 7 bases had no gene match. The chain's CDR3 is CASSVASGIVGETQYF. CDR3 nucleotide sequence: TGTGCCAGCAGCGTAGCTAGCGGGATCGTCGGAGAGACCCAGTACTTC.

The chain recombines TRBV6-7 with TRBJ2-1; D gene ambiguous. TRBV6-7 is an open reading frame, and its role is uncertain. This CDR3 is 14 amino acids long. V was cut by 2 bases and J by 2 bases, with 7 bases left in between. The CDR3: CASSYPIAYNEQFF. The DNA for the CDR3 is TGTGCCAGCAGTTACCCGATAGCCTACAATGAGCAGTTCTTC.

This clone was counted a single time. This chain links TRBV7-3 with TRBJ1-5, with D perhaps TRBD1 (5 bases). V dropped 4 bases and J dropped 9 bases, with 13 bases sitting between them. From germline, CDR1 is SGHTA and CDR2 FQGTGA. The CDR3 is 13 amino acids. As DNA, the CDR3 is TGTGCCAGCAGCTCGGGGGGGTTTGGGCCCCAGCATTTT. This gives the protein CASSSGGFGPQHF.

This clone was observed a few times. This rearrangement joins TRBV19 to TRBJ2-7, with TRBD1 as a possible D gene (6 bases). CDR3 size: 13 residues. The V end was cut by 3 bases, the J end by 7 bases, with 13 bases between. Per the germline V gene, CDR1 is LNHDA and CDR2 is SQIVND (reference sequence). In DNA form, the CDR3 reads TGTGCCAGTAGTATCCGGCAGGGGCTAGAGCAGTACTTC. Its translation: CASSIRQGLEQYF.

This clone has a handful of counts. The gene calls are TRBV28 and TRBJ2-7, with D unclear. The CDR3 is 10 amino acids. The germline V gene encodes CDR1 MDHEN and CDR2 SYDVKM. Trimming took off 5 bases at V and 5 bases at J, with 4 bases between the two ends. The CDR3 reads CASSGNEQYF. The DNA of the CDR3 is TGTGCCAGCAGTGGCAACGAGCAGTACTTC.

V usage is TRBV11-1 and J usage is TRBJ2-3, with D unresolved. V shed 5 bases and J shed 6 bases, with 15 bases lying between them. The CDR3 consists of 14 residues. Germline loops: CDR1 SGHAT, CDR2 FQDESV (reference sequence). CDR3 in amino acids: CASSIRVASDTQYF. The CDR3 region has the DNA TGTGCCAGCAGCATACGGGTCGCAAGCGATACGCAGTATTTT.

This clone turned up a few times. V gene TRBV7-9 combines with J gene TRBJ2-4; unclear D gene. Germline V gene lookup returns CDR1 SEHNR and CDR2 FQNEAQ (reference sequence). This CDR3 spans 12 amino acids. V gave up 6 bases and J gave up 8 bases, with 11 bases separating them. CDR3 protein: CASSRSGYIQYF. CDR3 DNA sequence: TGTGCCAGCAGTAGAAGTGGTTACATTCAGTACTTC. Full variable domain (rest looked up from reference TRBV7-9 and TRBJ2-4): DTGVSQNPRHKITKRGQNVTFRCDPISEHNRLYWYRQTLGQGPEFLTYFQNEAQLEKSRLLSDRFSAERPKGSFSTLEIQRTEQGDSAMYLCASSRSGYIQYFGAGTRLSVL.

CDR3 nucleotides: TGCAGCGCTGCTGACACATCCAACACTGAAGCTTTCTTT. It translates to CSAADTSNTEAFF. The chain combines TRBV29-1 with TRBJ1-1; D not resolved. Per germline, CDR1 SQVTM and CDR2 ANQGSEA. This CDR3 spans 13 amino acids. The V end was cut by 7 bases, the J end by 2 bases, with 14 bases between. The variable domain in full, completed from reference TRBV29-1 and TRBJ1-1, reads SAVISQKPSRDICQRGTSLTIQCQVDSQVTMMFWYRQQPGQSLTLIATANQGSEATYESGFVIDKFPISRPNLTFSTLTVSNMSPEDSSIYLCSAADTSNTEAFFGQGTRLTVV.

This clone was seen a handful of times. The chain employs TRBV14 and TRBJ2-1; D may be TRBD2 (6 bases). The CDR3 spans 16 residues. V lost 4 bases to trimming and J lost 8 bases, with 21 bases between them. Germline assignment: CDR1 SGHDN and CDR2 FVKESK. The CDR3 is CASSPRGRGDMDEQFF. CDR3 sequence (DNA): TGTGCCAGCAGCCCTCGGGGGAGAGGGGATATGGATGAGCAGTTCTTC. Variable domain in full (rest from reference TRBV14 and TRBJ2-1): EAGVTQFPSHSVIEKGQTVTLRCDPISGHDNLYWYRRVMGKEIKFLLHFVKESKQDESGMPNNRFLAERTGGTYSTLKVQPAELEDSGVYFCASSPRGRGDMDEQFFGPGTRLTVL.

The sample holds a few counts of this clone. The rearrangement links TRBV6-6 to TRBJ1-6; 9 nucleotides line up with TRBD1. CDR1 is MNHNY, CDR2 SVGAGI, per germline (reference sequence). Trimming at V came to 0 bases and at J to 9 bases, leaving 6 bases not matched to a gene. CDR3 length: 16 residues. The CDR3 DNA reads TGTGCCAGCAGTTACTCGATGGGACAGGGTGGTTCACCCCTCCACTTT. It is translated as CASSYSMGQGGSPLHF.

This clone has a handful of counts. The V gene is TRBV28, the J gene TRBJ1-5; weak D call: TRBD1 (6 bases). The germline CDR1 and CDR2 sequences are MDHEN and SYDVKM. The CDR3 extends over 13 amino acids. V was clipped by 4 bases and J by 7 bases, with 11 bases between them. In nucleotides, the CDR3 is TGTGCCAGCAGTTACAGGGCTGGCCAGCCCCAGCATTTT. Translation gives CASSYRAGQPQHF.

This clone was observed a few times. This chain joins TRBV28 and TRBJ2-1; 9 nucleotides agree with TRBD1. Per germline, CDR1 MDHEN and CDR2 SYDVKM. CDR3 length: 12 residues. V shed 8 bases, J shed 4 bases, and the junction held 0 bases outside the gene matches. The CDR3 nucleotides are TGTGCCAGCGGGACAGGGTACAATGAGCAGTTCTTC. Encoded protein: CASGTGYNEQFF.

V is TRBV7-9 and J is TRBJ2-2, with 12 bases identical to TRBD2. V shed 1 base and J 6 bases; nucleotides not matched to a gene: 6. There are 17 residues in the CDR3. Germline CDR1 reads SEHNR; CDR2 reads FQNEAQ (reference sequence). In DNA, the CDR3 is TGTGCCAGCAGCTTAGGAGTCGGACTAGCGGGACCCGGGGAGCTGTTTTTT. Translated, it gives CASSLGVGLAGPGELFF.

This clone was observed a handful of times. The gene calls are TRBV19 and TRBJ2-7; TRBD1 is a possible D gene (5 bases). The germline CDR1 and CDR2 sequences are LNHDA and SQIVND (reference sequence). There are 13 residues in the CDR3. V lost 4 bases and J lost 4, with 11 bases in between. This chain's CDR3 is CASSKPDTYEQYF. CDR3 DNA: TGTGCCAGTAGTAAACCGGACACTTACGAGCAGTACTTC.

The CDR3 region is CASSLSLDGGNTQYF. For the CDR3, the DNA is TGCGCCAGCAGCTTGTCGCTAGATGGTGGAAATACGCAGTATTTT. The V and J genes are TRBV5-1 and TRBJ2-3; D not certain. V was trimmed by 1 base and J by 7 bases, leaving 16 bases between them. The length of the CDR3 is 15 residues. CDR1 SGHRS and CDR2 YFSETQ come from the germline V gene.

This clone showed up just a few times. The chain has TRBV29-1 and TRBJ2-1; D possibly corresponds to TRBD1 (6 bases). Looked up from germline, CDR1 is SQVTM and CDR2 is ANQGSEA. Trimming removed 1 base from V and 6 bases from J, with 10 bases in between. The CDR3 covers 13 residues. DNA for the CDR3: TGCAGCGTTGAAGTCCAACAGGGCAATGAGCAGTTCTTC. Translation: CSVEVQQGNEQFF.

This rearrangement joins TRBV18 to TRBJ1-1, with 7 nucleotides matching TRBD1. This CDR3 region has 16 residues. The V and J ends lost 0 bases and 0 bases, in that order; junction bases with no gene match: 4. Germline assignment: CDR1 KGHSH and CDR2 LQKENI. CDR3 DNA: TGTGCCAGCTCACCACCGGGACAGAGAATGAACACTGAAGCTTTCTTT. It is translated as CASSPPGQRMNTEAFF.

This clone showed up just a few times. The genes are TRBV7-2 and TRBJ2-7; TRBD2 agrees at 11 bases. V lost 3 bases and J lost 6; bases outside the gene matches: 4. The germline gives CDR1 SGHTA, CDR2 FQGNSA. The CDR3 extends over 14 amino acids. As DNA, the CDR3 is TGTGCCAGCAGCTTTAGCGGGAGGGTCCCCGAGCAGTACTTC. Translated: CASSFSGRVPEQYF.

This chain links TRBV15 with TRBJ1-5; tentative D call: TRBD1 (5 bases). Germline V gives CDR1 LNHNV, CDR2 YYDKDF (reference sequence). V was pared by 2 bases and J by 4 bases, with 9 bases between. The CDR3 contains 14 residues. DNA for the CDR3: TGTGCCACCAGCAGAAGCAGGGATAATCAGCCCCAGCATTTT. This sequence encodes CATSRSRDNQPQHF.

The V gene is TRBV15, the J gene TRBJ2-7; D is perhaps TRBD2 (6 bases). Germline V gene sequence: CDR1 LNHNV, CDR2 YYDKDF (reference sequence). This CDR3 has 14 amino acids. V was trimmed by 0 bases and J by 4 bases, leaving 10 bases between them. CDR3 nucleotides: TGTGCCACCAGCAGAGACGCGGGACTGTACGAGCAGTACTTC. Protein: CATSRDAGLYEQYF.

This clone was observed a few times. This chain connects TRBV5-1 to TRBJ1-2; TRBD1 matches 8 bases. V dropped 4 bases and J dropped 4; count of bases not matched to a gene: 12. The CDR3 is 16 amino acids. The V gene's germline CDR1 is SGHRS and CDR2 YFSETQ. CDR3 residues: CASSQWTGSLGYGYTF. CDR3 nucleotides: TGCGCCAGCAGCCAGTGGACAGGGTCCCTGGGCTATGGCTACACCTTC.

The rearrangement uses TRBV2 and TRBJ1-2; 9 bases agree with TRBD1. CDR1 is SNHLY, CDR2 FYNNEI, per germline. The junction had 2 bases not matched to a gene; V was cut back by 5 bases and J by 4 bases. The CDR3 totals 13 residues. The CDR3 loop is CASSQTGGYGYTF. The CDR3 nucleotides are TGTGCCAGCAGTCAGACAGGGGGCTATGGCTACACCTTC.

In its sample, this clone was seen a few times. J is TRBJ2-7 and V is TRBV7-2, with 9 bases lining up with TRBD2. This CDR3 region has 15 residues. CDR1 is SGHTA and CDR2 is FQGNSA in the germline V gene. J was trimmed by 0 bases and V by 0 bases; bases with no gene match: 0. The CDR3 sequence: CASSLASGSSYEQYF. CDR3 DNA sequence: TGTGCCAGCAGCTTAGCTAGCGGGAGCTCCTACGAGCAGTACTTC.

The J gene is TRBJ2-4, the V gene TRBV30; TRBD2 matches 12 bases. This CDR3 has 15 residues. Germline CDR1 GTSNPN, CDR2 SVGIG (reference sequence). CDR3 amino acids: CALLAGGPGKNIQYF. The CDR3 coding sequence is TGTGCATTGCTAGCGGGAGGGCCGGGCAAAAACATTCAGTACTTC.

This clone was observed a handful of times. The chain links TRBV15 to TRBJ1-5; D is perhaps TRBD1 (6 bases). Trimming left V 1 base short and J 7 bases short, with 11 bases between. The CDR3 consists of 14 residues. Germline V gives CDR1 LNHNV, CDR2 YYDKDF (reference sequence). CDR3 sequence reads: CATSRVRGWQPQHF. The CDR3 nucleotides are TGTGCCACCAGCAGAGTTAGGGGGTGGCAGCCCCAGCATTTT. Using reference TRBV15 and TRBJ1-5 for the parts outside the CDR3, the full variable domain is DAMVIQNPRYQVTQFGKPVTLSCSQTLNHNVMYWYQQKSSQAPKLLFHYYDKDFNNEADTPDNFQSRRPNTSFCFLDIRSPGLGDTAMYLCATSRVRGWQPQHFGDGTRLSIL.

V gene TRBV14 combines with J gene TRBJ2-1, with D possibly being TRBD2 (6 bases). Germline assignment: CDR1 SGHDN and CDR2 FVKESK. V was cut by 1 base and J by 12 bases, with 13 bases left in between. This CDR3 has 13 residues. CDR3 sequence: CASSQGSGTLQFF. The CDR3 DNA reads TGTGCCAGCAGCCAAGGCTCCGGGACTTTGCAGTTCTTC.

V usage is TRBV6-5 and J usage is TRBJ2-5, with 7 nucleotides matching TRBD1. Germline CDR1 reads MNHEY; CDR2 reads SVGAGI. This CDR3 has 14 amino acids. The V segment lost 6 bases and the J segment 5 bases; nucleotides outside the gene matches: 9. The CDR3 DNA sequence: TGTGCCAGCAGGACGACAGAGGGGGCGGAGACCCAGTACTTC. Translating gives CASRTTEGAETQYF.

This clone has only a few counts. The chain is built from TRBV5-1 and TRBJ1-2; TRBD1 aligns across 7 bases. This CDR3 comprises 14 residues. V was clipped by 1 base and J by 7 bases; unmatched bases: 7. Germline V gene sequence: CDR1 SGHRS, CDR2 YFSETQ. CDR3 in DNA: TGCGCCAGCAGCTTGAGGGTCAGGGGGTTTGGCTACACCTTC. Amino acids: CASSLRVRGFGYTF.